This T cell receptor beta chain was recovered during a study of T cells in localized non-small cell lung cancer. Findings and caveats of the study: There were a median around 53 of the top 100 tumor clones appearing in adjacent lung. Uninvolved nearby lung showed the greatest T cell clonality, exceeding that found in tumor. Higher blood T cell density went with longer overall survival. A single tumor region was sequenced, leaving heterogeneity possible.

Concerning this clone itself: Its cognate antigen is unknown.

Sequenced by immunoSEQ multiplex PCR; TCRdb stores in-frame clones only, minus some. The data contain approximately 64,000 clones, 85% to 90% of them singletons. Trimming took 6 bases from V and 7 from J, leaving 15 bases between them. The CDR3 runs to 13 residues. Germline CDR1 and CDR2: MNHEY and SVGAGI. This specimen consisted of peripheral blood, obtained before any cancer treatment. This clonotype was sampled from a woman aged 40-69 years with stage I lung adenocarcinoma. J is TRBJ1-2 and V is TRBV6-5; D is possibly TRBD1 (5 bases). For the CDR3, the DNA is TGTGCCAGCAGCCCCGACACGGGGGGTGGCTACACCTTC. Residues: CASSPDTGGGYTF.